These T cell receptor beta chains were read from a single sample in a study of CD8+ T cells in alopecia areata. This table comes from immunoSEQ multiplex PCR, and its TCRdb copy is limited to in-frame clones, with some not included. The sample has about 110,000 clones, around 59% seen once. The specimen was CD8+ T cells sorted from blood. The receptor source for this set is a human donor in good health. Both conserved end residues are part of each CDR3. D genes are given only for firm matches. A row's size may be missing; if present it is once, few, many or a size class.

V gene,clone size,D gene,J gene,CDR3 protein,CDR3 DNA
TRBV5-1,NA,NA,TRBJ2-7,CASSLEASYYEQYF,TGCGCCAGCAGCTTGGAGGCCAGTTACTACGAGCAGTACTTC
TRBV27,NA,TRBD1,TRBJ1-2,CASSPRQGIVRFDGYTF,TGTGCCAGCAGCCCCAGACAGGGTATAGTGAGGTTTGATGGCTACACCTTC
TRBV30,NA,NA,TRBJ1-4,CAWDQGEEKLFF,TGTGCCTGGGACCAGGGTGAGGAAAAACTGTTTTTT
TRBV28,NA,NA,TRBJ1-1,CASSFWAGWDTEAFF,TGTGCCAGCAGTTTCTGGGCGGGGTGGGACACTGAAGCTTTCTTT
TRBV13,NA,NA,TRBJ1-6,CASSLLGDYNSPLHF,TGTGCCAGCAGCTTACTGGGAGACTATAATTCACCCCTCCACTTT
TRBV7-2,NA,TRBD2,TRBJ2-5,CASSLRAGQETQYF,TGTGCCAGCAGCCTTCGAGCGGGGCAAGAGACCCAGTACTTC
TRBV25-1,NA,TRBD1,TRBJ2-7,CASSARDRVIDEQYF,TGTGCCAGCAGTGCCCGGGACAGGGTTATCGACGAGCAGTACTTC
TRBV15,NA,NA,TRBJ2-3,CATSTPKYTQYF,TGTGCCACCAGCACCCCGAAGTATACGCAGTATTTT
TRBV2,NA,NA,TRBJ1-1,CASSDRLMNTEAFF,TGTGCCAGCAGCGACAGATTGATGAACACTGAAGCTTTCTTT
TRBV7-9,NA,NA,TRBJ1-5,CATGAPNQPQHF,TGTGCTACTGGTGCCCCCAATCAGCCCCAGCATTTT
TRBV19,NA,TRBD1,TRBJ2-1,CASSTLRTGVRGEQFF,TGTGCCAGTAGTACCCTCAGGACAGGGGTTCGAGGTGAGCAGTTCTTC
TRBV5-6,NA,NA,TRBJ1-5,CASSFKQHNQPQHF,TGTGCCAGCAGCTTCAAACAGCACAATCAGCCCCAGCATTTT
TRBV7-6,NA,TRBD2,TRBJ2-7,CASSLSGGSYEQYF,TGTGCCAGCAGCCTTAGCGGGGGCTCCTACGAGCAGTACTTC
TRBV5-6,NA,NA,TRBJ2-7,CASSQTRAELYEQYF,TGTGCCAGCAGCCAGACTAGGGCGGAGTTGTACGAGCAGTACTTC
TRBV15,NA,NA,TRBJ2-7,CATSRPIQGTKLYEQYF,TGTGCCACCAGCAGGCCCATACAAGGGACGAAACTTTACGAGCAGTACTTC
TRBV25-1,NA,NA,TRBJ2-1,CASSEEPGAEQFF,TGTGCCAGCAGTGAGGAACCAGGGGCAGAGCAGTTCTTC
TRBV27,NA,TRBD2,TRBJ2-1,CASSKLAGDFYNEQFF,TGTGCCAGCAGTAAACTAGCGGGGGACTTTTACAATGAGCAGTTCTTC
TRBV6-5,NA,TRBD1,TRBJ1-1,CASSSPTGMNTEAFF,TGTGCCAGCAGTTCCCCGACAGGGATGAACACTGAAGCTTTCTTT
TRBV6-1,NA,NA,TRBJ2-7,CASSAGLTYEQYF,TGTGCCAGCAGTGCGGGACTGACCTACGAGCAGTACTTC
TRBV30,NA,NA,TRBJ2-5,CAWDSAAETRYF,TGTGCCTGGGATTCGGCCGCGGAGACCCGGTACTTC
TRBV29-1,NA,TRBD1,TRBJ1-1,CSIHRTGDTEAFF,TGCAGCATACATCGGACAGGGGACACTGAAGCTTTCTTT
TRBV5-1,once,TRBD1,TRBJ2-1,CASSASGTGGFYNEQFF,TGCGCCAGCAGCGCTTCCGGGACAGGGGGCTTTTACAATGAGCAGTTCTTC
TRBV27,NA,NA,TRBJ2-5,CASSLHGLSETQYF,TGTGCCAGCAGTTTACACGGTTTGTCAGAGACCCAGTACTTC
TRBV15,NA,NA,TRBJ1-1,CATSREGRLNTEAFF,TGTGCCACCAGCAGAGAAGGACGGTTGAACACTGAAGCTTTCTTT
TRBV29-1,NA,NA,TRBJ2-7,CSVDFGSEEQYF,TGCAGCGTTGATTTCGGGTCCGAAGAGCAGTACTTC
TRBV29-1,few,NA,TRBJ1-1,CSVTQLNTEAFF,TGCAGCGTTACACAGCTGAACACTGAAGCTTTCTTT
TRBV7-9,few,TRBD1,TRBJ1-5,CASSLEKIGTGVQPQHF,TGTGCCAGCAGCTTAGAAAAAATCGGGACAGGGGTCCAGCCCCAGCATTTT
TRBV15,NA,TRBD2,TRBJ2-3,CATSSPQLAGSTDTQYF,TGTGCCACCAGCAGTCCTCAACTAGCGGGGAGCACAGATACGCAGTATTTT
TRBV27,NA,TRBD2,TRBJ2-3,CASSLTAGGTDTQYF,TGTGCCAGCAGCTTGACGGCGGGGGGCACAGATACGCAGTATTTT
TRBV4-3,few,TRBD2,TRBJ2-2,CASSQDRRGTGELFF,TGCGCCAGCAGCCAAGATAGGCGGGGGACCGGGGAGCTGTTTTTT
TRBV29-1,few,TRBD1,TRBJ1-3,CSVQGQGEFSGNTIYF,TGCAGCGTGCAGGGACAGGGGGAATTCTCTGGAAACACCATATATTTT
TRBV6-1,many,NA,TRBJ2-5,CATLPVGLQETQYF,TGTGCCACCCTCCCGGTGGGGCTCCAAGAGACCCAGTACTTC
TRBV9,NA,NA,TRBJ2-7,CASQLFYEQYF,TGTGCCAGCCAACTATTTTACGAGCAGTACTTC
TRBV29-1,few,NA,TRBJ2-3,CSAPGLSTYTQYF,TGCAGCGCCCCAGGCCTGAGCACGTATACGCAGTATTTT
TRBV13,NA,NA,TRBJ2-3,CASSFGGQSTDTQYF,TGTGCCAGCAGCTTCGGCGGACAGAGCACAGATACGCAGTATTTT
TRBV7-9,NA,NA,TRBJ1-2,CASSPGVSGYGYTF,TGTGCCAGCAGCCCCGGGGTATCAGGCTATGGCTACACCTTC
TRBV29-1,few,TRBD1,TRBJ2-7,CSVEGVRGPYEQYF,TGCAGCGTTGAGGGAGTCAGGGGGCCCTACGAGCAGTACTTC
TRBV14,NA,NA,TRBJ2-7,CASTPPGFGRGPTPYEQYF,TGTGCCAGCACCCCCCCCGGGTTTGGGAGGGGGCCAACCCCCTACGAGCAGTACTTC
TRBV9,NA,TRBD2,TRBJ2-3,CASSAGTSGADTQYF,TGTGCCAGCAGCGCCGGGACTAGCGGCGCAGATACGCAGTATTTT
TRBV4-2,NA,TRBD1,TRBJ1-2,CASSQGTGRFYGYTF,TGTGCCAGCAGCCAGGGGACAGGGAGGTTCTATGGCTACACCTTC
TRBV5-6,NA,NA,TRBJ1-6,CASSLGSRPLHF,TGTGCCAGCAGCTTGGGGAGCAGGCCCCTCCACTTT
TRBV29-1,NA,TRBD1,TRBJ2-7,CSVRAGTGGYEQYF,TGCAGCGTTCGGGCCGGGACAGGGGGCTACGAGCAGTACTTC
TRBV19,NA,NA,TRBJ1-5,CASSIRGDQPQHF,TGTGCCAGTAGTATCCGCGGCGATCAGCCCCAGCATTTT
TRBV13,few,NA,TRBJ2-7,CASSPRTYEQYF,TGTGCCAGCAGCCCCCGAACCTACGAGCAGTACTTC
TRBV15,NA,NA,TRBJ1-1,CATSRGWWGETEAFF,TGTGCCACCAGCAGGGGTTGGTGGGGGGAAACTGAAGCTTTCTTT
TRBV5-6,few,NA,TRBJ2-7,CASSSGVREQYF,TGTGCCAGCAGCTCCGGGGTTCGGGAGCAGTACTTC
TRBV18,NA,NA,TRBJ2-1,CASSPSPGAAANNEQFF,TGTGCCAGCTCACCCTCCCCGGGGGCCGCCGCAAACAATGAGCAGTTCTTC
TRBV30,NA,NA,TRBJ1-5,CAWSVGLNQPQHF,TGTGCCTGGAGTGTTGGGCTCAATCAGCCCCAGCATTTT
TRBV2,NA,NA,TRBJ2-3,CASRELYSTDTQYF,TGTGCCAGCAGGGAACTATATAGCACAGATACGCAGTATTTT
TRBV4-2,NA,NA,TRBJ2-7,CASSQDGYEQYF,TGTGCCAGCAGCCAAGACGGCTACGAGCAGTACTTC
TRBV7-9,NA,TRBD1,TRBJ1-2,CASSQPDRGSYGYTF,TGTGCCAGCAGCCAGCCCGACAGGGGTAGCTATGGCTACACCTTC
TRBV4-1,NA,TRBD2,TRBJ2-3,CASSQAGLADTQYF,TGCGCCAGCAGCCAAGCGGGACTAGCGGATACGCAGTATTTT
TRBV18,NA,TRBD1,TRBJ2-7,CASSPSGTGSYEQYF,TGTGCCAGCTCACCATCCGGGACAGGGTCCTACGAGCAGTACTTC
TRBV28,few,NA,TRBJ1-2,CASSLWGGYTF,TGTGCCAGCAGTTTGTGGGGTGGCTACACCTTC
TRBV11-2,NA,TRBD2,TRBJ2-3,CASSLAIAGARTDTQYF,TGTGCCAGCAGCTTAGCTATAGCGGGGGCACGCACAGATACGCAGTATTTT
TRBV11-2,NA,NA,TRBJ2-3,CASSSGDTQYF,TGTGCCAGCAGCTCGGGAGATACGCAGTATTTT
TRBV19,few,NA,TRBJ2-7,CASSIGGDSYEQYF,TGTGCCAGTAGTATCGGGGGAGACTCCTACGAGCAGTACTTC
TRBV29-1,NA,TRBD1,TRBJ1-1,CSVERSLWTGENTEAFF,TGCAGCGTTGAACGCTCCCTTTGGACAGGGGAAAACACTGAAGCTTTCTTT
TRBV5-1,few,TRBD2,TRBJ2-5,CASSFWTSGEETQYF,TGCGCCAGCAGCTTCTGGACTAGCGGGGAAGAGACCCAGTACTTC